A single sample gave rise to the 12 T cell receptor beta chains below, sequenced in a study of cytomegalovirus exposure and HLA in healthy donors. The PCR employed 60 Vbeta primers together with 13 Jbeta primers. Libraries were prepared by immunoSEQ multiplex PCR; TCRdb keeps only in-frame clonotypes and omits some of them. The sample yields roughly 170,000 clones, over 60% seen once. The sequencing input was PBMCs. The receptors were sampled from a girl aged 5-17 years in good health and CMV-seronegative.

The chain has TRBV7-9 and TRBJ1-5; maybe TRBD1 (6 bases). The CDR3 is made up of 18 amino acids. The germline V gene encodes CDR1 SEHNR and CDR2 FQNEAQ (reference sequence). Trimming shortened V by 1 base and J by 3 bases, and 19 bases separated the two germline ends. As DNA, the CDR3 is TGTGCCAGCAGCTTAGATCACCGGGACACTACGACCAATCAGCCCCAGCATTTT. Its protein product is CASSLDHRDTTTNQPQHF.

The chain links TRBV14 to TRBJ1-4; maybe TRBD1 (6 bases). The CDR3 has 16 amino acids. Germline V CDR1 and CDR2: SGHDN, FVKESK. V lost 5 bases to trimming and J lost 4 bases, with 17 bases between them. The CDR3 here is CASSRFQDSVNEKLFF. The CDR3 coding sequence is TGTGCCAGCAGCAGATTTCAGGACAGTGTTAATGAAAAACTGTTTTTT.

J is TRBJ2-2 and V is TRBV6-5; D is uncertain. The CDR3 consists of 14 residues. V was pared by 2 bases and J by 1 base, with 5 bases between. Germline CDR1 reads MNHEY; CDR2 reads SVGAGI. CDR3 in amino acids: CASSYLRNTGELFF. CDR3 DNA: TGTGCCAGCAGTTACCTCAGGAACACCGGGGAGCTGTTTTTT.

In this sample, this clone turned up a few times. The same CDR3 also results from other DNA sequences found in this sample. The V gene is TRBV6-6, the J gene TRBJ1-5; the D gene is possibly TRBD1 (5 bases). Trimming took off 5 bases at V and 5 bases at J, with 10 bases between the two ends. The germline V gene has CDR1 MNHNY and CDR2 SVGAGI (reference sequence). CDR3 length: 13 amino acids. The CDR3 DNA is TGTGCCAGCAGTGCCCAGGGCGATCAGCCCCAGCATTTT. Residues: CASSAQGDQPQHF.

The V and J genes are TRBV11-3 and TRBJ2-1, with TRBD2 matching over 9 bases. Trimming took 5 bases from V and 7 from J; bases not matched to a gene: 9. Per the germline V gene, CDR1 is SGHNT and CDR2 is YENEEA. The CDR3 consists of 15 residues. The CDR3 is CASSRGRGGRNEQFF. CDR3 DNA sequence: TGTGCCAGCAGCAGAGGGCGGGGGGGCCGAAATGAGCAGTTCTTC.

The chain couples TRBV6-5 to TRBJ1-2; D is unclear. Germline V gene lookup returns CDR1 MNHEY and CDR2 SVGAGI. This CDR3 contains 14 residues. Trimming removed 6 bases from V and 8 bases from J, with 19 bases in between. This CDR3 is CASSPLRSMVGYTF. The CDR3 bases are TGTGCCAGCAGCCCCCTTCGGTCTATGGTGGGCTACACCTTC.

The V gene is TRBV6-1, the J gene TRBJ2-4; D possibly corresponds to TRBD1 (5 bases). The CDR3 length is 15 residues. Germline loops: CDR1 MNHNS, CDR2 SASEGT. Trimming removed 1 base from V and 7 bases from J, with 14 bases in between. The CDR3 loop reads CASSEEGRAVNIQYF. The CDR3 DNA sequence: TGTGCCAGCAGTGAAGAGGGCAGGGCGGTGAACATTCAGTACTTC.

This clone was observed a single time. This chain's CDR3 is CASSIDQGYKAFF. In nucleotides, the CDR3 is TGTGCCAGTAGTATAGACCAGGGATATAAAGCTTTCTTT. The chain uses TRBV19 and TRBJ1-1; possibly TRBD1 for D (5 bases). CDR3 length: 13 amino acids. Trimming left V 0 bases short and J 9 bases short, with 11 bases between. Germline V gene data show CDR1 as LNHDA and CDR2 as SQIVND (reference sequence).

The genes are TRBV27 and TRBJ2-7; D unresolved. V lost 8 bases to trimming and J lost 6 bases, with 17 bases between them. Germline lookup yields CDR1 MNHEY and CDR2 SMNVEV (reference sequence). The CDR3 contains 13 residues. The CDR3 spells CASRLTQAGEQYF. CDR3 DNA: TGTGCCAGCCGGCTCACGCAGGCCGGCGAGCAGTACTTC.

This clone appeared a single time. This chain joins TRBV4-2 and TRBJ1-2, with a possible D match to TRBD1 (6 bases). CDR1 LGHNA and CDR2 YNFKEQ come from the germline V gene. The CDR3 consists of 14 residues. V shed 4 bases and J shed 4 bases, with 13 bases lying between them. The CDR3 spells CASSPTQGIYGYTF. The CDR3 DNA reads as TGTGCCAGCAGCCCAACACAGGGAATCTATGGCTACACCTTC.

This clone was detected only once. CDR3 nucleotide sequence: TGTGCCAGTAGTATGCATACAGAGAACACTGAAGCTTTCTTT. Protein: CASSMHTENTEAFF. The V gene is TRBV19, the J gene TRBJ1-1; no clear D gene. Trimming took 3 bases from V and 1 from J, leaving 9 bases between them. CDR1 is LNHDA and CDR2 is SQIVND in the germline V gene (reference sequence). CDR3 length: 14 amino acids.

A word on this clone: One end of the junction does not line up with germline, which may come from a read error. This rearrangement joins TRBV5-8 to TRBJ1-1; 7 nucleotides align to TRBD1. The CDR3 is made up of 15 amino acids. Germline assignment: CDR1 SGHTS and CDR2 YDEGEE. The CDR3 region has the DNA TGTGCCAGCAGCTGGCCGGGACAGCCGAACCCTGAAGCTTTCTTT. Its translation is CASSWPGQPNPEAFF.